The clone carrying this T cell receptor beta chain was detected only once. This sample is part of a study of T cell responses to AZD1222 COVID-19 vaccine. The germline V gene encodes CDR1 SNHLY and CDR2 FYNNEI. The CDR3 runs to 15 residues. V shed 3 bases and J shed 1 base, with 13 bases lying between them. The protocol was immunoSEQ multiplex PCR, while the TCRdb copy is restricted to in-frame clones and leaves out a portion. The sample includes roughly 180,000 clones, 85% to 90% seen only once; the top ten take approximately 6.9%. The source is an adult in good health. The gene calls are TRBV2 and TRBJ2-7, with D uncertain. Source: peripheral blood, taken on day 0 of AZD1222 vaccination. This CDR3 reads CASSEAAADSYEQYF. As DNA, the CDR3 is TGTGCCAGCAGTGAGGCGGCTGCGGATTCCTACGAGCAGTACTTC.